A single sample is the source of the 23 T cell receptor beta chains below, sequenced in a study of human T cells and chemical hapten exposure. As to time point: patch test 2, 6 weeks after DPC sensitization. Treatment here: therapeutic diphenylcyclopropenone sensitization with weekly scalp DPC. TCRdb called the RACE reads again in MiXCR, with one record for every CDR3 protein. The sample has roughly 50,000 distinct CDR3 sequences; just under 10% are singletons. The sequences come from whole blood, collected in connection with sensitization to the hapten diphenylcyclopropenone (DPC). The receptors shown here come from a woman between 50 and 59 years old with alopecia areata. Some clones in this sample may be carry-over from other donors' samples.

This clonotype showed up many times. The CDR3 bases are TGTGCCAGCAGAGGGGGAGGCACTGAAGCTTTCTTT. It translates to CASRGGGTEAFF. This chain uses TRBV2 with TRBJ1-1; perhaps TRBD1 as D (6 bases). The CDR3 loop spans 12 amino acids. Trimming removed 6 bases from V and 4 bases from J, with 9 bases in between. In germline, CDR1 is SNHLY, CDR2 FYNNEI.

There are many counts of this clonotype. The chain recombines TRBV5-1 with TRBJ2-7; 7 bases agree with TRBD2. The CDR3 consists of 14 residues. The trim removed 3 bases at V and 1 base at J, leaving 4 bases unmatched. Germline CDR1 reads SGHRS; CDR2 reads YFSETQ. Written as DNA, the CDR3 is TGCGCCAGCAGCTCGCAGGGAGGGTCCTACGAGCAGTACTTC. Protein: CASSSQGGSYEQYF.

This clonotype was found a few times. The CDR3 spells CASSSRTSGRMDEQFF. DNA of the CDR3: TGTGCCAGCAGTTCCAGGACTAGCGGGAGGATGGATGAGCAGTTCTTC. The rearrangement joins TRBV12-3 or TRBV12-4 to TRBJ2-1; 14 positions agree with TRBD2. V lost 4 bases to trimming and J lost 8 bases; unmatched junction nucleotides: 7. The CDR3 is 16 amino acids.

This clonotype was detected many times. V usage is TRBV6-6 and J usage is TRBJ1-4; D remains unclear. CDR1 is MNHNY and CDR2 is SVGAGI in the germline V gene (reference sequence). V lost 6 bases and J 0 bases, leaving 8 bases between the germline ends. The CDR3 consists of 14 residues. DNA for the CDR3: TGTGCCAGCAGCCTCGGGGCAACTAATGAAAAACTGTTTTTT. Translated: CASSLGATNEKLFF.

The chain joins TRBV5-8 to TRBJ2-7; D is perhaps TRBD1 (6 bases). Trimming shortened V by 5 bases and J by 2 bases, and 17 bases separated the two germline ends. The CDR3 has 15 residues. Germline-derived CDR1 and CDR2 are SGHTS and YDEGEE. Here the CDR3 reads CASSRNRDTAYEQYF. The CDR3 DNA is TGTGCCAGCAGTCGAAACCGGGACACAGCCTACGAGCAGTACTTC.

In its sample, this clonotype was seen a few times. The chain is built from TRBV11-3 and TRBJ2-5, with 7 bases aligning to TRBD2. Germline V gene sequence: CDR1 SGHNT, CDR2 YENEEA. The CDR3 consists of 17 residues. V trimming: 4 bases; J trimming: 3 bases; junction bases outside the gene matches: 14. The CDR3 bases are TGTGCCAGCAGCTCCGGTATATCGGGGGGTGTAAAAGAGACCCAGTACTTC. Translated, it gives CASSSGISGGVKETQYF.

This clonotype has only a few counts. This rearrangement joins TRBV11-2 to TRBJ2-3, with unresolved D. The CDR3 runs 14 residues. CDR1 SGHAT and CDR2 FQNNGV come from the germline V gene. Trimming took off 2 bases at V and 1 base at J, with 7 bases between the two ends. CDR3 amino acids: CASSLFGGTDTQYF. The DNA of the CDR3 is TGTGCCAGCAGCTTATTCGGTGGCACAGATACGCAGTATTTT.

This clonotype was detected ten times or more. The genes are TRBV19 and TRBJ1-5; 8 nucleotides line up with TRBD1. The ends lost 7 bases at V and 2 bases at J; junction bases unmatched: 1. The CDR3 runs to 13 residues. The germline V gene encodes CDR1 LNHDA and CDR2 SQIVND (reference sequence). Here the CDR3 reads CASKDRGNQPQHF. The CDR3 coding sequence is TGTGCCAGTAAGGACAGGGGCAATCAGCCCCAGCATTTT.

The chain recombines TRBV29-1 with TRBJ2-5; D is possibly TRBD2 (5 bases). V was clipped by 1 base and J by 4 bases, with 7 bases between them. Germline V gene lookup returns CDR1 SQVTM and CDR2 ANQGSEA. The CDR3 is made up of 12 amino acids. The CDR3 spells CSVEVGAETQYF. The CDR3, as DNA: TGCAGCGTTGAAGTGGGAGCAGAGACCCAGTACTTC.

This chain links TRBV7-2 with TRBJ2-7; TRBD2 agrees at 13 bases. Germline CDR1 and CDR2: SGHTA and FQGNSA. The CDR3 is 16 residues long. Trimming cost V 2 bases and J 5 bases; bases outside gene matches: 6. The CDR3 DNA is TGTGCCAGCAGCTTACGTACTAGCGGGGGGGCCCACGAGCAGTACTTC. Protein product: CASSLRTSGGAHEQYF.

The chain carries TRBV7-8 and TRBJ2-5; 8 nucleotides agree with TRBD1. Germline V CDR1 and CDR2: SGHVS, FQNEAQ. The junction had 15 bases not matched to a gene; V was cut back by 8 bases and J by 7 bases. The CDR3 loop spans 15 amino acids. Here the CDR3 reads CASASSLDRDGTQYF. For the CDR3, the DNA is TGTGCCAGCGCCTCCAGTCTGGACAGGGACGGGACCCAGTACTTC.

This clonotype turned up a few times. The gene calls are TRBV18 and TRBJ1-1; no clear D gene. The length of the CDR3 is 17 residues. Looked up from germline, CDR1 is KGHSH and CDR2 is LQKENI. V was pared by 1 base and J by 1 base, with 16 bases between. CDR3 sequence reads: CASSPQVKTGANTEAFF. CDR3 nucleotides: TGTGCCAGCTCACCACAAGTGAAGACGGGCGCGAACACTGAAGCTTTCTTT.

This clonotype was observed a handful of times. This chain links TRBV7-8 with TRBJ2-2; a weak D match, TRBD2 (6 bases). The CDR3 loop spans 16 amino acids. The V gene's germline CDR1 is SGHVS and CDR2 FQNEAQ. Trimming stripped 0 bases from V and 0 bases from J, with 8 bases between. The CDR3 protein is CASSLARGSNTGELFF. As DNA, the CDR3 is TGTGCCAGCAGCTTAGCGCGGGGTTCGAACACCGGGGAGCTGTTTTTT.

There are many counts of this clonotype. The V gene is TRBV5-1, the J gene TRBJ2-3, with D possibly TRBD1 on 6 matching bases. This CDR3 contains 15 residues. Per germline, CDR1 SGHRS and CDR2 YFSETQ. V dropped 1 base and J dropped 0 bases, with 9 bases sitting between them. The CDR3 nucleotides are TGCGCCAGCAGCTTGACAGGGTTTAGCACAGATACGCAGTATTTT. Residues: CASSLTGFSTDTQYF.

This chain connects TRBV10-2 to TRBJ1-2, with D maybe TRBD1 (5 bases). V was clipped by 8 bases and J by 2 bases, with 12 bases between them. Germline-derived CDR1 and CDR2 are WSHSY and SAAADI. The CDR3 runs to 13 residues. CDR3 sequence reads: CASGRGVNYGYTF. In DNA form, the CDR3 reads TGCGCCAGCGGAAGAGGGGTAAACTATGGCTACACCTTC.

This clonotype was observed at least ten times. The chain recombines TRBV6-2 or TRBV6-3 with TRBJ1-2, with a possible D match to TRBD1 (5 bases). V dropped 5 bases and J dropped 2 bases, with 21 bases sitting between them. This CDR3 is built from 17 residues. Germline V lookup: CDR1 MNHEY, CDR2 SVGEGT. The CDR3, as DNA: TGTGCCAGCAGTACATACCGGCCGGGACGGCGCAACTATGGCTACACCTTC. Amino acids: CASSTYRPGRRNYGYTF.

The CDR3 nucleotides read TGCAGTGCTAGAGATCGGGTAGGGGGAGTGACCCAGTACTTC. As protein: CSARDRVGGVTQYF. The chain has TRBV20-1 and TRBJ2-5, with a tentative D call TRBD1 (6 bases). Trimming removed 0 bases from V and 7 bases from J, with 15 bases in between. The CDR3 totals 14 residues. Germline V lookup: CDR1 DFQATT, CDR2 SNEGSKA (reference sequence).

The gene calls are TRBV6-1 and TRBJ1-5, with D maybe TRBD1 (6 bases). The germline V and J ends were trimmed by 3 bases and 4 bases, with 13 bases remaining between them. Germline CDR1 is MNHNS and CDR2 is SASEGT. The length of the CDR3 is 15 residues. In DNA form, the CDR3 reads TGTGCCAGCAGTGAGGTTACAGGGCGGAATCAGCCCCAGCATTTT. Amino acid sequence: CASSEVTGRNQPQHF.

This chain connects TRBV4-1 to TRBJ1-6, with TRBD1 matching over 7 bases. The germline V gene has CDR1 MGHRA and CDR2 YSYEKL. V shed 2 bases, J shed 8 bases, and the junction held 6 bases outside the gene matches. CDR3 length equals 15 residues. Here the CDR3 reads CASSQLTGNYSPLHF. CDR3 in DNA: TGCGCCAGCAGCCAACTGACAGGGAACTATTCACCCCTCCACTTT.

This clonotype was counted a few times. The V and J genes are TRBV7-7 and TRBJ1-5; D gene uncertain. Germline V CDR1 and CDR2: SSHAT, FNYEAQ (reference sequence). The CDR3 is 13 residues long. The germline V and J ends were trimmed by 1 base and 6 bases, with 7 bases remaining between them. CDR3 protein: CASSLEEGQPQHF. DNA of the CDR3: TGTGCCAGCAGCTTAGAGGAGGGTCAGCCCCAGCATTTT.

This chain connects TRBV2 to TRBJ1-1; D remains ambiguous. The CDR3 extends over 11 amino acids. Germline V gives CDR1 SNHLY, CDR2 FYNNEI. Trimming removed 8 bases at V and 4 bases at J, with 8 bases between. The DNA for the CDR3 is TGTGCCAGCGGCAGGTTCACTGAAGCTTTCTTT. Residues: CASGRFTEAFF.

This clonotype appeared a few times. The chain uses TRBV28 and TRBJ2-5; 8 bases are shared with TRBD1. Germline V gene sequence: CDR1 MDHEN, CDR2 SYDVKM. The CDR3 has 14 residues. J was trimmed by 2 bases and V by 5 bases; bases with no gene match: 4. DNA for the CDR3: TGTGCCAGCAGTCCGTGGACAGGGCAAGAGACCCAGTACTTC. Translation gives CASSPWTGQETQYF.

The V gene is TRBV6-5, the J gene TRBJ2-7, with D possibly TRBD1 on 6 matching bases. Trimming took off 6 bases at V and 0 bases at J, with 15 bases between the two ends. This CDR3 has 15 residues. Germline values: CDR1 MNHEY, CDR2 SVGAGI. CDR3 sequence reads: CASRVQGPSSYEQYF. The CDR3 nucleotides are TGTGCCAGCAGGGTACAGGGTCCGAGCTCCTACGAGCAGTACTTC.